This T cell receptor beta chain derives from a study of vaccination effects on CD4 cells after COVID-19. Only in-frame clones appear in the TCRdb table, and some are missing; sequencing was by immunoSEQ multiplex PCR. The data show tens of thousands of clones, 75% to 80% seen once. Germline lookup yields CDR1 SGHTS and CDR2 YDEGEE. The length of the CDR3 is 18 residues. V was pared by 1 base and J by 4 bases, with 13 bases of the junction left unmatched. Sequencing followed a ViraFEST assay step that expanded antigen-specific CD4+ T cells with viral peptide pools. Once cultured for roughly 10 days, the cells underwent separation to obtain CD4+ T cells. This individual contracted SARS-CoV-2 between March and December 2020, as verified by PCR. Concerning this clone: Its specificity is unknown.

The chain links TRBV5-8 to TRBJ2-7, with TRBD1 matching over 11 bases. This specimen consisted of CD4+ T cells from PBMCs cultured with HCoV-NL63 spike peptides, obtained before COVID-19 vaccination. This receptor was identified in a human donor who had a prior SARS-CoV-2 infection. The CDR3 DNA reads as TGTGCCAGCAGCTTGTATTTGGGTTTGGGACAGGGGGGATACGAGCAGTACTTC. Its translation is CASSLYLGLGQGGYEQYF.